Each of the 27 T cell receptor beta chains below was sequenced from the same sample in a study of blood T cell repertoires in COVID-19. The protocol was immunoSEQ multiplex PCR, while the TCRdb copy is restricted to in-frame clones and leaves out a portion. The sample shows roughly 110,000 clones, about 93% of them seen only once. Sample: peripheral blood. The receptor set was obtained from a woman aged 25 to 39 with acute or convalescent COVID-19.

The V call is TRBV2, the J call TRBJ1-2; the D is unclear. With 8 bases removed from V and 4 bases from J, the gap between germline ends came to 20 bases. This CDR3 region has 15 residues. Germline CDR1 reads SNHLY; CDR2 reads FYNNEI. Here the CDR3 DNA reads TGTGCCAGCCGGGGAGGTCGGAGGGAACTCTATGGCTACACCTTC. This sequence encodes CASRGGRRELYGYTF.

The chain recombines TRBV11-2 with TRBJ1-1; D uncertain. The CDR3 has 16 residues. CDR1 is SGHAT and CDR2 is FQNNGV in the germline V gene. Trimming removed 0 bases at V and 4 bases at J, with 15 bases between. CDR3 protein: CASSLDRSGFGTEAFF. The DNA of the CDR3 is TGTGCCAGCAGCTTAGATAGATCGGGGTTTGGCACTGAAGCTTTCTTT.

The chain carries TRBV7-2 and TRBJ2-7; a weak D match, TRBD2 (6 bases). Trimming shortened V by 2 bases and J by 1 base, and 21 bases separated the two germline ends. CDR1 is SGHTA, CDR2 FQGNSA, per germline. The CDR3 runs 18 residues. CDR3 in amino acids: CASSLRVSGGKESYEQYF. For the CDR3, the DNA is TGTGCCAGCAGCTTAAGGGTTTCAGGAGGGAAGGAATCCTACGAGCAGTACTTC.

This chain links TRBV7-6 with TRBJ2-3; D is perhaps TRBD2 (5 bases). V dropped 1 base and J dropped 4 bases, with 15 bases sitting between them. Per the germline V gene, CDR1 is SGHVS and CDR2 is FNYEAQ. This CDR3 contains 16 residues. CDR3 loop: CASSLDSEWPPDTQYF. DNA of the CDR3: TGTGCCAGCAGCTTAGATAGCGAATGGCCCCCAGATACGCAGTATTTT. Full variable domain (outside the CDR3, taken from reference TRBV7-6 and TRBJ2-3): GAGVSQSPRYKVTKRGQDVALRCDPISGHVSLYWYRQALGQGPEFLTYFNYEAQQDKSGLPNDRFSAERPEGSISTLTIQRTEQRDSAMYRCASSLDSEWPPDTQYFGPGTRLTVL.

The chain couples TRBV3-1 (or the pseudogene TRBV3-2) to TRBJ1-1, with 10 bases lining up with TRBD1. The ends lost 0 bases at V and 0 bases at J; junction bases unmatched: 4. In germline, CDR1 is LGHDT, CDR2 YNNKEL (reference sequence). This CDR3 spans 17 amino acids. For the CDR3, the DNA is TGTGCCAGCAGCCAAGAATTCGGACAGGGGGTGAACACTGAAGCTTTCTTT. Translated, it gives CASSQEFGQGVNTEAFF.

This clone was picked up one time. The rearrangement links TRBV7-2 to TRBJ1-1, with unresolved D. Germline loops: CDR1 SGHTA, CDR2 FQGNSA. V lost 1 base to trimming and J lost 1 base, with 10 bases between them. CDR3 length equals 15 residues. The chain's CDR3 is CASSLVARQNTEAFF. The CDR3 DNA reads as TGTGCCAGCAGCTTAGTCGCCAGACAGAACACTGAAGCTTTCTTT. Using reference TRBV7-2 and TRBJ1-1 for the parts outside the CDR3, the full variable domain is GAGVSQSPSNKVTEKGKDVELRCDPISGHTALYWYRQSLGQGLEFLIYFQGNSAPDKSGLPSDRFSAERTGGSVSTLTIQRTQQEDSAVYLCASSLVARQNTEAFFGQGTRLTVV.

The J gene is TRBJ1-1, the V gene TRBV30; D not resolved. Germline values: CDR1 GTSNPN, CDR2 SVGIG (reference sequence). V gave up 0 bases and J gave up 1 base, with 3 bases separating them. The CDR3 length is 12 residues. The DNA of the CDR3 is TGTGCCTGGAGTGTGCGGAACACTGAAGCTTTCTTT. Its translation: CAWSVRNTEAFF.

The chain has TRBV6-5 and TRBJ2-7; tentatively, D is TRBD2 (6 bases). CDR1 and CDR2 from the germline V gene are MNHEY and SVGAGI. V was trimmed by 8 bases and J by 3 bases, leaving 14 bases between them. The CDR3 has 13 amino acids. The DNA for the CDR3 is TGTGCCAGCTCCCGGGACGGGGGCTACGAGCAGTACTTC. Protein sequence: CASSRDGGYEQYF.

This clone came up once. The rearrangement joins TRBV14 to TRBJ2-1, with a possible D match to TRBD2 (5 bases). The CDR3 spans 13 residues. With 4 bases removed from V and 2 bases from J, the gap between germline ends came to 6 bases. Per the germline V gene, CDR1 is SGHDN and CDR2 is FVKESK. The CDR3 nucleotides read TGTGCCAGCAGCCCCGGGACCTACAATGAGCAGTTCTTC. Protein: CASSPGTYNEQFF.

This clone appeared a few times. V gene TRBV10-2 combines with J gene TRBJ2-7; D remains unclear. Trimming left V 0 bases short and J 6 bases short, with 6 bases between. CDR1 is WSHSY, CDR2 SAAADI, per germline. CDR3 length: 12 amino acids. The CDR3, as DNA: TGCGCCAGCAGTGAGTCGTACGGCGAGCAGTACTTC. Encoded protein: CASSESYGEQYF.

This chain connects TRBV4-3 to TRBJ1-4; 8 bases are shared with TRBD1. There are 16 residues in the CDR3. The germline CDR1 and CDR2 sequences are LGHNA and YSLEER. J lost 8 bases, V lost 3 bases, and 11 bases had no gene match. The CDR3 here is CASSHVVGQGSEKLFF. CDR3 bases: TGCGCCAGCAGCCACGTCGTCGGACAGGGATCAGAAAAACTGTTTTTT.

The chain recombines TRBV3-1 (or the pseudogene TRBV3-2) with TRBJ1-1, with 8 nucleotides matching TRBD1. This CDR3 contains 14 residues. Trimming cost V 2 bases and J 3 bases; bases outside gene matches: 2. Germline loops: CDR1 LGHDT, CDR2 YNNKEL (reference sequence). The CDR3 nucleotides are TGTGCCAGCAGCCAACGCAGGGGGCACACTGAAGCTTTCTTT. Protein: CASSQRRGHTEAFF.

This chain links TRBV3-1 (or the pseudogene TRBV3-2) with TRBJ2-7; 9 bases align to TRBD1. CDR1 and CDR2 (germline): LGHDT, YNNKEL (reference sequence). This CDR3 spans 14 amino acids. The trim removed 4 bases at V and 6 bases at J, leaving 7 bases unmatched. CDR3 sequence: CASSRPGQGREQYF. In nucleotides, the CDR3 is TGTGCCAGCAGCCGACCGGGACAGGGACGCGAGCAGTACTTC.

CDR3 nucleotide sequence: TGTGCCAGTAGTAAACAGGGGGATCAGCCCCAGCATTTT. Its translation is CASSKQGDQPQHF. This chain connects TRBV19 to TRBJ1-5, with TRBD1 matching over 8 bases. Trimming at V came to 4 bases and at J to 5 bases, leaving 1 base not matched to a gene. CDR3 length: 13 residues. Looked up from germline, CDR1 is LNHDA and CDR2 is SQIVND (reference sequence).

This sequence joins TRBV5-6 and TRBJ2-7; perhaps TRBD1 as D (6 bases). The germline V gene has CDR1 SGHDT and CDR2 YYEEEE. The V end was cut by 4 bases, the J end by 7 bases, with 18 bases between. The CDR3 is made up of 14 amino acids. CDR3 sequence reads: CASSIRDNPGEQYF. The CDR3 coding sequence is TGTGCCAGCAGCATCCGGGACAACCCGGGGGAGCAGTACTTC. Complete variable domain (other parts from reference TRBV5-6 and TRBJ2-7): DAGVTQSPTHLIKTRGQQVTLRCSPKSGHDTVSWYQQALGQGPQFIFQYYEEEERQRGNFPDRFSGHQFPNYSSELNVNALLLGDSALYLCASSIRDNPGEQYFGPGTRLTVT.

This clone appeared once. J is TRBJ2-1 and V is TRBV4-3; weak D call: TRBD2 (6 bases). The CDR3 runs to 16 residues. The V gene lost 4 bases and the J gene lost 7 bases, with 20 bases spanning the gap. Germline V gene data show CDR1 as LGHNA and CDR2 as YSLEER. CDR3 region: CASSPDPSDGGNEQFF. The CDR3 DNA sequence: TGCGCCAGCAGCCCAGACCCTTCAGATGGGGGGAATGAGCAGTTCTTC.

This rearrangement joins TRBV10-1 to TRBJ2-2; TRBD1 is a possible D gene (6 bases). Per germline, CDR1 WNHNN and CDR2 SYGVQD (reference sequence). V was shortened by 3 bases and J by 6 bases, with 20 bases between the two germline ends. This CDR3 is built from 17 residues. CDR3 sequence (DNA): TGCGCCAGCAGTGACAGACAGGCGTTGGCGGCCCCCGGGGAGCTGTTTTTT. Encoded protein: CASSDRQALAAPGELFF.

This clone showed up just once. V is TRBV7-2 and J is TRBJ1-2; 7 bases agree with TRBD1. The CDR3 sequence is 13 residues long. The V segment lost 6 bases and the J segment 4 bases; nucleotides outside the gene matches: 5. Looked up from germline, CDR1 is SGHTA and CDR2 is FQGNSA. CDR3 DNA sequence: TGTGCCAGCAGGGCGACAGGGTCCTATGGCTACACCTTC. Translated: CASRATGSYGYTF. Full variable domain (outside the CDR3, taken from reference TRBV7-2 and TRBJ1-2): GAGVSQSPSNKVTEKGKDVELRCDPISGHTALYWYRQSLGQGLEFLIYFQGNSAPDKSGLPSDRFSAERTGGSVSTLTIQRTQQEDSAVYLCASRATGSYGYTFGSGTRLTVV.

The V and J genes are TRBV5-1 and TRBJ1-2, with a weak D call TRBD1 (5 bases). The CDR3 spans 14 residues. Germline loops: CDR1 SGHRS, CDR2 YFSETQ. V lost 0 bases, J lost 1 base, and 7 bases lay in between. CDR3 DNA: TGCGCCAGCAGCTTGGCAGGGATTAACTATGGCTACACCTTC. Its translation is CASSLAGINYGYTF. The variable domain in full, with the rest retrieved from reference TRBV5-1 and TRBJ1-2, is KAGVTQTPRYLIKTRGQQVTLSCSPISGHRSVSWYQQTPGQGLQFLFEYFSETQRNKGNFPGRFSGRQFSNSRSEMNVSTLELGDSALYLCASSLAGINYGYTFGSGTRLTVV.

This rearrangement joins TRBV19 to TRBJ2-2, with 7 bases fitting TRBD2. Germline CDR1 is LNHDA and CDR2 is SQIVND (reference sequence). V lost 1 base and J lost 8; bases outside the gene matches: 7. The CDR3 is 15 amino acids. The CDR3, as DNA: TGTGCCAGTAGTATAGGGGGACTAATCGTGGGGGAGCTGTTTTTT. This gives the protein CASSIGGLIVGELFF.

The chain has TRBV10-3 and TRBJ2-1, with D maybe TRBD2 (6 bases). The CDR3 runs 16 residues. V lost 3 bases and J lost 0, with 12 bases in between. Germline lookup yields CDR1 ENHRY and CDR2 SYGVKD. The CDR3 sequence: CAISDGAGLSYNEQFF. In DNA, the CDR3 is TGTGCCATCAGTGACGGGGCGGGGCTCTCCTACAATGAGCAGTTCTTC.

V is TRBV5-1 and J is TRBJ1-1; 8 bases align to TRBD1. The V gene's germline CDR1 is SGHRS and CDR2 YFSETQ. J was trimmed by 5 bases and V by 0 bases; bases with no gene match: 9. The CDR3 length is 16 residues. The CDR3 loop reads CASSLARDRTGTEAFF. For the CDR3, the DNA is TGCGCCAGCAGCTTGGCCCGGGACAGGACGGGGACTGAAGCTTTCTTT.

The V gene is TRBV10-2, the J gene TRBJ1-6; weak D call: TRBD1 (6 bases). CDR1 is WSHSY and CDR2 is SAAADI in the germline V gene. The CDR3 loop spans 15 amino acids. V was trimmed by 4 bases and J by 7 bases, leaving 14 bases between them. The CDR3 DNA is TGCGCCAGCAGTGGAGGGCACAGGGTAAATTCACCCCTCCACTTT. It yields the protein CASSGGHRVNSPLHF.

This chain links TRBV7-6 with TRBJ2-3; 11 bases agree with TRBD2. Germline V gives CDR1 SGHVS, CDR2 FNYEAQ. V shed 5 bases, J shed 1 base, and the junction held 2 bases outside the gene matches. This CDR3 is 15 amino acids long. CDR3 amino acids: CASSLLAGGTDTQYF. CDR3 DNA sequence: TGTGCCAGCAGCCTACTAGCGGGAGGCACAGATACGCAGTATTTT.

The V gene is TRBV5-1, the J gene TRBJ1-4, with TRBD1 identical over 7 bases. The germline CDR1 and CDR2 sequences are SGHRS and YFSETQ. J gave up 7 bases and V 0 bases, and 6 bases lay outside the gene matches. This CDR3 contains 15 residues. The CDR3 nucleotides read TGCGCCAGCAGCTTGGGACAGGGCAGTGGTGAAAAACTGTTTTTT. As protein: CASSLGQGSGEKLFF.

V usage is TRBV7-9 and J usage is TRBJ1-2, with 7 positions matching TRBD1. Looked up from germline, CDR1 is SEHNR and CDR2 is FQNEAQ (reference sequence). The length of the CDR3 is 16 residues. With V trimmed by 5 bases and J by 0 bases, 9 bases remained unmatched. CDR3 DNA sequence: TGTGCCAGCAGCCCCCCCCGGGACAGACCTAACTATGGCTACACCTTC. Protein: CASSPPRDRPNYGYTF.

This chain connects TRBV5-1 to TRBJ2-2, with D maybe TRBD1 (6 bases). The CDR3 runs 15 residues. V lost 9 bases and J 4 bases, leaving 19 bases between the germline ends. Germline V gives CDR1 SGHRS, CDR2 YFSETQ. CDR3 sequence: CATRNLQGGTGELFF. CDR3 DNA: TGCGCCACTCGGAACTTACAGGGTGGCACCGGGGAGCTGTTTTTT.